Below, one T cell receptor beta chain is given with its context. V lost 4 bases, J lost 2 bases, and 8 bases stayed unmatched. The CDR3 is 15 amino acids. Germline-derived CDR1 and CDR2 are SGHRS and YFSETQ. The entry originates in a study of T cells after yellow fever vaccination. TCRdb reanalysed the 5' RACE reads using MiXCR and keeps one entry per CDR3 protein. The sample has under 600,000 distinct CDR3 sequences, 13% seen once; the top ten hold about 14%. This sequence was found in a man aged 30-40 years who received the YFV17D yellow fever vaccine. This sequence joins TRBV5-1 and TRBJ2-7; 8 nucleotides align to TRBD1. Here the sequenced sample was PBMCs, taken on the day of the yellow fever booster vaccination. In DNA form, the CDR3 reads TGCGCCAGCAGCCTCGGCTGGACAGGGACCTACGAGCAGTACTTC. It translates to CASSLGWTGTYEQYF. Combining the CDR3 with reference TRBV5-1 and TRBJ2-7 gives the whole variable domain KAGVTQTPRYLIKTRGQQVTLSCSPISGHRSVSWYQQTPGQGLQFLFEYFSETQRNKGNFPGRFSGRQFSNSRSEMNVSTLELGDSALYLCASSLGWTGTYEQYFGPGTRLTVT.